The 20 T cell receptor beta chains listed next were all sequenced from one sample in a study of blood T cell repertoires in COVID-19 (TCRdb year 2020). Library creation used the immunoSEQ multiplex PCR assay. The table was pulled from immuneACCESS by TCRdb, which kept in-frame rearrangements only. Such tables lose some clones; where checked, under half of the loss comes from unresolved V genes, and the rest has no known cause. The sample table lists about 140,000 clones, around nine tenths of them with a count of one. In total, the top ten clones hold more than 3.5% of the sample. The sequencing sample was made of peripheral blood. These receptors were obtained from a woman aged 40 to 49 with acute or convalescent COVID-19.

V usage is TRBV6-6 and J usage is TRBJ1-4, with a possible D match to TRBD1 (6 bases). Germline loops: CDR1 MNHNY, CDR2 SVGAGI (reference sequence). The CDR3 runs to 16 residues. V was shortened by 6 bases and J by 3 bases, with 17 bases between the two germline ends. The CDR3 coding sequence is TGTGCCAGCAGACCCCCTGGGGGGGCGGCTAATGAAAAACTGTTTTTT. Its protein product is CASRPPGGAANEKLFF.

The V call is TRBV2, the J call TRBJ1-1; 7 bases line up with TRBD1. CDR1 and CDR2 (germline): SNHLY, FYNNEI. V lost 6 bases and J lost 4; bases outside the gene matches: 8. CDR3 length: 14 amino acids. CDR3 sequence: CASRGNRGGTEAFF. CDR3 nucleotide sequence: TGTGCCAGCAGGGGGAACAGGGGTGGCACTGAAGCTTTCTTT.

The gene calls are TRBV5-1 and TRBJ1-2; TRBD1 matches at 8 bases. V lost 4 bases, J lost 3 bases, and 2 bases stayed unmatched. The CDR3 sequence is 13 residues long. The germline V gene encodes CDR1 SGHRS and CDR2 YFSETQ. CDR3: CASSQQGDYGYTF. CDR3 coding DNA: TGCGCCAGCAGCCAACAGGGGGACTATGGCTACACCTTC.

CDR3 loop: CASSQDLLAAPGNEQFF. In nucleotides, the CDR3 is TGTGCCAGCAGCCAAGATCTCCTAGCGGCCCCTGGGAATGAGCAGTTCTTC. The rearrangement links TRBV3-1 (or the pseudogene TRBV3-2) to TRBJ2-1; 7 bases are shared with TRBD2. CDR1 is LGHDT and CDR2 is YNNKEL in the germline V gene (reference sequence). The V segment lost 0 bases and the J segment 7 bases; nucleotides outside the gene matches: 12. This CDR3 spans 17 amino acids.

This clone is a singleton in its sample. This chain connects TRBV4-1 to TRBJ1-6; 8 nucleotides align to TRBD1. The CDR3 sequence is 17 residues long. The trim removed 2 bases at V and 3 bases at J, leaving 6 bases unmatched. The germline V gene has CDR1 MGHRA and CDR2 YSYEKL. The CDR3 DNA reads TGCGCCAGCAGCCAACGGACAGGGAGCGGCTATAATTCACCCCTCCACTTT. Protein sequence: CASSQRTGSGYNSPLHF.

The chain is built from TRBV6-5 and TRBJ1-2, with D perhaps matching TRBD1 (6 bases). The CDR3 is 15 residues long. V was trimmed by 7 bases and J by 3 bases, leaving 18 bases between them. Germline V gene sequence: CDR1 MNHEY, CDR2 SVGAGI. The CDR3 reads CASTAPTGFYYGYTF. CDR3 nucleotide sequence: TGTGCCAGCACTGCCCCAACAGGGTTTTACTATGGCTACACCTTC.

The rearrangement links TRBV6-5 to TRBJ1-6; D is undetermined. This CDR3 spans 16 amino acids. Trimming took off 0 bases at V and 3 bases at J, with 9 bases between the two ends. Germline values: CDR1 MNHEY, CDR2 SVGAGI. In DNA, the CDR3 is TGTGCCAGCAGTTACTCGACCGGACTCTATAATTCACCCCTCCACTTT. Its translation: CASSYSTGLYNSPLHF.

CDR3 bases: TGTGCCAGCAGCTTAGTCATTCAGGCGGGAAGCAATACCGGGGAGCTGTTTTTT. It translates to CASSLVIQAGSNTGELFF. The chain links TRBV7-2 to TRBJ2-2, with D possibly being TRBD2 (6 bases). The germline V gene encodes CDR1 SGHTA and CDR2 FQGNSA. The CDR3 totals 18 residues. The V end was cut by 1 base, the J end by 5 bases, with 20 bases between.

The V gene is TRBV28, the J gene TRBJ1-5; D gene ambiguous. Germline assignment: CDR1 MDHEN and CDR2 SYDVKM. This CDR3 is built from 15 residues. With 6 bases removed from V and 2 bases from J, the gap between germline ends came to 14 bases. CDR3 amino acids: CASRPTPGGNQPQHF. CDR3 DNA: TGTGCCAGCAGGCCTACCCCCGGGGGCAATCAGCCCCAGCATTTT.

The chain combines TRBV15 with TRBJ1-6; D is uncertain. The V gene's germline CDR1 is LNHNV and CDR2 YYDKDF (reference sequence). V was pared by 1 base and J by 7 bases, with 8 bases between. The CDR3 length is 14 residues. The CDR3 bases are TGTGCCACCAGCAGAGGAGATGCCAATTCACCCCTCCACTTT. Translating it yields CATSRGDANSPLHF.

V usage is TRBV12-3 or TRBV12-4 and J usage is TRBJ1-5; D is undetermined. The CDR3 runs to 13 residues. The ends were cut back, 6 bases at V and 3 bases at J, with 9 bases in the middle. The CDR3 coding sequence is TGTGCCAGCAGCCTAGAGAACAATCAGCCCCAGCATTTT. It is translated as CASSLENNQPQHF.

This clone was seen just once. The rearrangement uses TRBV18 and TRBJ1-6, with D unclear. V was cut by 1 base and J by 6 bases, with 10 bases left in between. The germline gives CDR1 KGHSH, CDR2 LQKENI. The CDR3 length is 15 residues. CDR3 in amino acids: CASSPLDYFNSPLHF. The CDR3 DNA sequence: TGTGCCAGCTCACCACTAGATTACTTTAATTCACCCCTCCACTTT.

This chain links TRBV9 with TRBJ1-3, with D perhaps TRBD1 (6 bases). Trimming cost V 4 bases and J 4 bases, with 12 bases left between them. The CDR3 loop spans 14 amino acids. CDR1 and CDR2 from the germline V gene are SGDLS and YYNGEE. CDR3 amino acids: CASSLTGSGNTIYF. CDR3 nucleotides: TGTGCCAGCAGCTTGACAGGTTCCGGAAACACCATATATTTT.

The chain carries TRBV3-1 (or the pseudogene TRBV3-2) and TRBJ2-7; 10 nucleotides match TRBD2. The length of the CDR3 is 15 residues. Germline CDR1 and CDR2: LGHDT and YNNKEL (reference sequence). With V trimmed by 1 base and J by 6 bases, 6 bases remained unmatched. The CDR3 region is CASSQGLAGVSEQYF. The CDR3 region has the DNA TGTGCCAGCAGCCAAGGTCTAGCGGGGGTTTCCGAGCAGTACTTC.

The CDR3 loop is CASSQEMNMNTEAFF. For the CDR3, the DNA is TGCGCCAGCAGCCAAGAAATGAACATGAACACTGAAGCTTTCTTT. The rearrangement joins TRBV4-3 to TRBJ1-1; D remains ambiguous. Deletions cut 0 bases from V and 0 bases from J, with 8 bases between. Germline V gene data show CDR1 as LGHNA and CDR2 as YSLEER. This CDR3 is 15 amino acids long.

This clone was seen a single time. The genes are TRBV19 and TRBJ1-1; D is unclear. The germline CDR1 and CDR2 sequences are LNHDA and SQIVND (reference sequence). Trimming stripped 2 bases from V and 3 bases from J, with 4 bases between. This CDR3 has 12 residues. The chain's CDR3 is CASSISDTEAFF. The CDR3, as DNA: TGTGCCAGTAGTATATCCGACACTGAAGCTTTCTTT.

The table lists this clone with a few counts. The J gene is TRBJ2-1, the V gene TRBV29-1, with TRBD2 matching over 13 bases. Trimming cost V 6 bases and J 5 bases; bases outside gene matches: 7. Germline values: CDR1 SQVTM, CDR2 ANQGSEA. The CDR3 is 15 amino acids. The CDR3 is CSVGTSGMGHNEQFF. CDR3 sequence (DNA): TGCAGCGTCGGGACTAGCGGGATGGGTCACAATGAGCAGTTCTTC.

The CDR3 bases are TGTGCCAGCAGCTTAGGGACTAGCGGGAGAGGGACCGGGGAGCTGTTTTTT. Translating it yields CASSLGTSGRGTGELFF. The rearrangement links TRBV7-2 to TRBJ2-2; 13 bases agree with TRBD2. The germline V gene encodes CDR1 SGHTA and CDR2 FQGNSA. The J segment lost 5 bases and the V segment lost 1 base, leaving 4 bases of the junction unmatched. This CDR3 is built from 17 residues.

This clone was counted a single time. Other DNA sequences in this specimen translate into the identical CDR3. The chain combines TRBV19 with TRBJ1-2, with no clear D. The CDR3 sequence is 15 residues long. Between the trimmed V and J ends, which lost 0 bases and 3 bases, there was a span of 11 bases. From germline, CDR1 is LNHDA and CDR2 SQIVND (reference sequence). The CDR3 spells CASSIDRGGDYGYTF. DNA for the CDR3: TGTGCCAGTAGTATAGATCGGGGAGGAGACTATGGCTACACCTTC.

The CDR3 DNA reads TGTGCCAGTAGCCAACAGGGGGCGAGCACTGAAGCTTTCTTT. Translated: CASSQQGASTEAFF. The V and J genes are TRBV19 and TRBJ1-1, with 9 bases lining up with TRBD1. V gave up 6 bases and J gave up 4 bases; unmatched junction bases: 6. Germline CDR1 and CDR2: LNHDA and SQIVND (reference sequence). The CDR3 length is 14 residues. The full variable domain, its missing parts supplied by reference TRBV19 and TRBJ1-1, is DGGITQSPKYLFRKEGQNVTLSCEQNLNHDAMYWYRQDPGQGLRLIYYSQIVNDFQKGDIAEGYSVSREKKESFPLTVTSAQKNPTAFYLCASSQQGASTEAFFGQGTRLTVV.